The rows below give T cell receptor beta chains drawn from one sample of a study of cytomegalovirus exposure and HLA in healthy donors. Profiled with immunoSEQ multiplex PCR; TCRdb holds only in-frame clones, not every one. The sample shows just over 50,000 clones, and roughly an eighth sits with its ten largest clones. The sample taken for sequencing was PBMCs. The receptors stem from a woman in her sixties in good health and CMV-seropositive. The CDR3 runs from the conserved cysteine through the conserved F or W. Fields, in order: V gene, J gene, D gene, CDR3 length, CDR3 DNA, CDR3 protein. The D gene is left open where the match is weak.

TRBV12-5	TRBJ2-3	TRBD2	14	TGTGCTAGTGGCGCTAGCGGGGGTCCAGATACGCAGTATTTT	CASGASGGPDTQYF
TRBV6-1	TRBJ1-1	TRBD1	15	TGTGCCAGCAGTGCTCCCGGGACAGGGCATCCTGAAGCTTTCTTT	CASSAPGTGHPEAFF
TRBV5-1	TRBJ1-2	TRBD1	15	TGCGCCAGCAGCTTGGAACAGGGGGGTAACTATGGCTACACCTTC	CASSLEQGGNYGYTF
TRBV6-5	TRBJ1-4	.	13	TGTGCCAGCAGAGGAACAAGGGGGGAAAAACTGTTTTTT	CASRGTRGEKLFF
TRBV28	TRBJ1-4	.	15	TGTGCCGTGCAGGGGCGGGGGGCTTCTAATGAAAAACTGTTTTTT	CAVQGRGASNEKLFF
TRBV7-9	TRBJ1-4	.	13	TGTGCCAGCAGCTTAGGAGTGTGGGAAAAACTGTTTTTT	CASSLGVWEKLFF
TRBV6-5	TRBJ1-3	.	14	TGTGCCAGCAGTGCCACAGGGTCTGGAAACACCATATATTTT	CASSATGSGNTIYF
TRBV4-1	TRBJ1-1	.	13	TGCGCCAGCGAGGCGGGCTATGGCACTGAAGCTTTCTTT	CASEAGYGTEAFF
TRBV6-5	TRBJ1-1	.	14	TGTGCCAGCAGGGAAACAGGGCTCGAAACTGAAGCTTTCTTT	CASRETGLETEAFF
TRBV27	TRBJ1-1	TRBD1	14	TGTGCCAGCAGTTTACAGGGGGCGAACACTGAAGCTTTCTTT	CASSLQGANTEAFF
TRBV18	TRBJ1-1	TRBD1	16	TGTGCCAGCTCACCACCCCGCGGGACAGGAAAAACTGAAGCTTTCTTT	CASSPPRGTGKTEAFF
TRBV6-5	TRBJ2-1	.	14	TGTGCCAGCAGTCGGACAGCCTCCGACAATGAGCAGTTCTTC	CASSRTASDNEQFF
TRBV4-1	TRBJ1-4	.	15	TGCGCCAGCAGCCAAGTGGGCAGTCCTAATGAAAAACTGTTTTTT	CASSQVGSPNEKLFF
TRBV5-1	TRBJ1-1	.	14	TGCGCCAGCAGCTCGGACAGTTCTGACACTGAAGCTTTCTTT	CASSSDSSDTEAFF
TRBV9	TRBJ1-2	.	13	TGTGCCAGCAACCCCAACCAAGGGGGTACCTACACCTTC	CASNPNQGGTYTF
TRBV5-1	TRBJ2-3	TRBD1	15	TGCGCCAGCAGCTCGGGACAGGAGAGCACAGATACGCAGTATTTT	CASSSGQESTDTQYF